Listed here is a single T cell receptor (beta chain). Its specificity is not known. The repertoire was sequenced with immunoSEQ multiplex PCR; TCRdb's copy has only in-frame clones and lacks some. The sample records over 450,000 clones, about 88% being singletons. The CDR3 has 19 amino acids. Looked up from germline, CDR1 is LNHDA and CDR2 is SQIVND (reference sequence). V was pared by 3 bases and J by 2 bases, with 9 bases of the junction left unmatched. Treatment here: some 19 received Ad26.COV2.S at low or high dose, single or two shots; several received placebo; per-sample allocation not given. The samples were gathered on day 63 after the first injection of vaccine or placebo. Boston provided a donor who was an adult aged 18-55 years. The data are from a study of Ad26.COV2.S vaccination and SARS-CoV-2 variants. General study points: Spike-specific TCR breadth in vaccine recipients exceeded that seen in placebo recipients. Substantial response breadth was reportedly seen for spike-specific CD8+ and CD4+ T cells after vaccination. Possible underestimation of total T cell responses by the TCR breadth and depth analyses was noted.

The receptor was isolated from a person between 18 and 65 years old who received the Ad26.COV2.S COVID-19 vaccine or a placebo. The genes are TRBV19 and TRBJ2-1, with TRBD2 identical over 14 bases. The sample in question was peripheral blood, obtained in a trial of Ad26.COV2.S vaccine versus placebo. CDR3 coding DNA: TGTGCCAGTAGTATGGGACTAGCGGGAGTCCTCGGGCCCTACAATGAGCAGTTCTTC. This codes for CASSMGLAGVLGPYNEQFF.